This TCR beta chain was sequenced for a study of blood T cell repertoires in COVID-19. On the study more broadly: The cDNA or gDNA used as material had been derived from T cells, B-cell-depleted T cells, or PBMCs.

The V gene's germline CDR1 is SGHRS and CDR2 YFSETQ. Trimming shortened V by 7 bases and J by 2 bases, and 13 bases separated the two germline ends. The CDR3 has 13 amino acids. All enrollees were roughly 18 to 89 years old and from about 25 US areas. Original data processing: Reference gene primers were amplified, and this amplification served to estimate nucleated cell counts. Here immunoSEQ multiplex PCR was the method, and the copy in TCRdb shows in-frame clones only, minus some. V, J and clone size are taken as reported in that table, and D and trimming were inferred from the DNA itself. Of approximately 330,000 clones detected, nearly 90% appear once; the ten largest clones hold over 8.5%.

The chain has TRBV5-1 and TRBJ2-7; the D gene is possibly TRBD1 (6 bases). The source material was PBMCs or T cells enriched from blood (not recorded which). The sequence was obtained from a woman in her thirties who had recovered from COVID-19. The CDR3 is CASGVGQTYEQYF. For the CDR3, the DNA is TGCGCCAGCGGGGTTGGACAGACCTACGAGCAGTACTTC.